This T cell receptor (beta chain) was captured by sequencing in a study of PD-1 blockade in classical Hodgkin lymphoma. Repertoires were generated with immunoSEQ multiplex PCR, while TCRdb's copy carries only in-frame clones and drops some. Among about 31,000 clones listed, about two thirds were seen once. This CDR3 has 16 residues. CDR1 and CDR2 from the germline V gene are MNHEY and SVGAGI. V lost 0 bases and J 5 bases, leaving 16 bases between the germline ends. Findings and limits, study-wide: Reported findings placed baseline TCR diversity lower in newly diagnosed patients (compared with healthy donors). Baseline diversity was lower in partial responders and progressors than complete responders. Exclusion removed patients who began nivolumab under 1 year after ASCT.

All trial patients relapsed after autologous stem cell transplantation. Complete response, partial response or progressive disease made up the best responses. Details on this clone: The target antigen is unknown.

Here the sequenced sample was peripheral blood mononuclear cells (PBMCs), taken before the second cycle of nivolumab. The chain carries TRBV6-5 and TRBJ1-2; D not certain. The sequence came from a human donor with classical Hodgkin lymphoma. The DNA of the CDR3 is TGTGCCAGCAGTTACTCGAAGCCCCCTCTTGGGTATGGCTACACCTTC. This translates into CASSYSKPPLGYGYTF.